This is a list of T cell receptor beta chains from one sample in a study of tumor-infiltrating lymphocytes in primary liver carcinoma. Each CDR3 protein is one row after TCRdb ran MiXCR on the multiplex PCR reads. This table has 100,000 or so distinct CDR3 sequences, approximately 78% appearing once. The sample comprised liver tumor tissue from sampling region 3. Receptor source: a man aged 40-49 years with primary liver carcinoma and hepatitis B virus infection. Each CDR3 is given without its conserved first and last residue.

>TRBV6-2/TRBV6-3
VSSYSSLAVTGELF
>TRBV29-1
GVRTNGSCAETQY
>TRBV5-5
ASSLVGEQY
>TRBV11-2
ANSLDRGGRFYNKEF
>TRBV11-2
ARRRGRNTEAF
>TRBV2
ASRRGPAVDTQY
>TRBV5-6
AHSGLRETQY
>TRBV19
ASSRVAGPYEQY
>TRBV10-3
AISGTGSSNQSQQ
>TRBV11-3
ASNFWTSGSPLETQY
>TRBV6-1
ASSESSSGADTQY
>TRBV6-5
ASSSGVGVINYGYT
>TRBV30
ACSGPRGGRTDTQY
>TRBV5-6
ASSPWTSGRANEQY
>TRBV4-2
ASSQENIGREQY
>TRBV29-1
SVEVLDRVGTGELF
>TRBV11-3
ISSLGVSNNELF
>TRBV5-1
ASSHIGTNTDKQY
>TRBV11-2
ASGSNRNSYEQY
>TRBV7-9
ASSLGLAEQETQY
>TRBV4-1
ASGQDRTSGSTDTQY
>TRBV11-3
ASSLARGSRAV
>TRBV6-5
ASSTGFDYVYT
>TRBV28
ASRSTSGFKTQY
>TRBV28
ASGAGGLYGYT
>TRBV6-6
ATSYSGDLGIQY
>TRBV7-3
ASSVGIGGNEKLF
>TRBV29-1
SVAGSGTNLLT
>TRBV11-1
LSSLRVRASLGGQY
>TRBV11-1
ASGFIDIDTQY
>TRBV28
ASSLSGSGRWTGAF
>TRBV5-5
VSSLYYREAEAF
>TRBV6-2/TRBV6-3
ASSCRGVGTEAF
>TRBV11-2
ASSPGRLYALEQY
>TRBV29-1
SVDPSEDTDTQY
>TRBV12-3/TRBV12-4
ASSPGGRTRAKNIEY
>TRBV9
ASSAAGTSGRAGDTQH
>TRBV4-1
ASSPVKRVGNQPQH
>TRBV4-1
ARSQEQSSYISPLH